The 12 T cell receptor beta chains listed next were all sequenced from one sample in a study of regulatory T cells in long-lasting Graves disease. Time point reported: persistent/refractory GD, antithyroid drugs over 5 years with positive TRAb. PBMC RNA was the source of the TCR library. In building TCR beta libraries, iRepertoire HTBI primers were used together with Arm-PCR of CDR3 regions. One entry per CDR3 protein results from TCRdb running MiXCR on the multiplex PCR reads. The sample lists approximately 500,000 distinct CDR3 sequences, 20% to 25% seen once, with around 7% in the top ten. The sequences come from peripheral blood mononuclear cells (PBMCs), collected when the disease was refractory, from a patient treated with antithyroid drugs. These receptors originate from a female donor with Graves disease.

This chain's CDR3 is CASSFGGDSRETQYF. In DNA, the CDR3 is TGTGCCAGCAGCTTTGGGGGAGACAGCCGAGAGACCCAGTACTTC. The chain has TRBV7-9 and TRBJ2-5; either TRBD1 or TRBD2 may fit D (5 bases each). V was shortened by 3 bases and J by 4 bases, with 15 bases between the two germline ends. The germline V gene encodes CDR1 SEHNR and CDR2 FQNEAQ (reference sequence). The CDR3 has 15 amino acids.

There are a few counts of this clonotype. The chain couples TRBV14 to TRBJ2-7, with D tentatively TRBD1 (6 bases). Germline loops: CDR1 SGHDN, CDR2 FVKESK. V was shortened by 2 bases and J by 2 bases, with 10 bases between the two germline ends. The CDR3 runs 14 residues. The CDR3 spells CASSQQGPAYEQYF. The CDR3 region has the DNA TGTGCCAGCAGCCAACAGGGGCCGGCCTACGAGCAGTACTTC.

This clonotype was counted between two and nine times. CDR3 coding DNA: TGTGCCATCAGTAAAAATCTGGGCGGGAGCTCCTACGAGCAGTACTTC. As protein: CAISKNLGGSSYEQYF. V and J are TRBV10-3 and TRBJ2-7; 7 bases match TRBD2. With V trimmed by 5 bases and J by 0 bases, 10 bases remained unmatched. CDR1 ENHRY and CDR2 SYGVKD come from the germline V gene. CDR3 length: 16 residues.

This clonotype was picked up many times. The V and J genes are TRBV28 and TRBJ2-6; D is perhaps TRBD1 (6 bases). V was trimmed by 8 bases and J by 0 bases, leaving 11 bases between them. Germline values: CDR1 MDHEN, CDR2 SYDVKM. This CDR3 comprises 15 residues. The CDR3 DNA reads TGTGCCAGCTTAGGGGGTTACTCTGGGGCCAACGTCCTGACTTTC. Translated: CASLGGYSGANVLTF. Full variable domain (rest looked up from reference TRBV28 and TRBJ2-6): DVKVTQSSRYLVKRTGEKVFLECVQDMDHENMFWYRQDPGLGLRLIYFSYDVKMKEKGDIPEGYSVSREKKERFSLILESASTNQTSMYLCASLGGYSGANVLTFGAGSRLTVL.

This clonotype has ten or more counts. The gene calls are TRBV6-5 and TRBJ1-1; no clear D gene. Germline V CDR1 and CDR2: MNHEY, SVGAGI. The CDR3 runs 13 residues. V gave up 0 bases and J gave up 6 bases, with 8 bases separating them. In DNA, the CDR3 is TGTGCCAGCAGTTACTCAGGAGGTTCTGAAGCTTTCTTT. This sequence encodes CASSYSGGSEAFF.

The table lists this clonotype with many counts. The chain is built from TRBV3-1 and TRBJ1-4; D possibly corresponds to TRBD1 (5 bases). CDR3 length equals 14 residues. V lost 2 bases, J lost 4 bases, and 8 bases lay in between. Germline V gene data show CDR1 as LGHDT and CDR2 as YNNKEL (reference sequence). This chain's CDR3 is CASSQQGYNEKLFF. The DNA for the CDR3 is TGTGCCAGCAGCCAACAGGGATATAATGAAAAACTGTTTTTT.

Only one count was recorded for this clonotype. CDR3 nucleotide sequence: TGTGCCAGCAGCGTCGGACTAGCGGCCCCCCAAGAGACCCAGTACTTC. It is translated as CASSVGLAAPQETQYF. The chain employs TRBV9 and TRBJ2-5; TRBD2 matches 10 bases. Germline loops: CDR1 SGDLS, CDR2 YYNGEE. Trimming removed 2 bases from V and 1 base from J; junction bases left unmatched: 5. The CDR3 is 16 amino acids.

This clonotype was seen at least ten times. V and J are TRBV28 and TRBJ1-5, with D maybe TRBD1 (6 bases). Germline V lookup: CDR1 MDHEN, CDR2 SYDVKM. Trimming removed 1 base at V and 3 bases at J, with 16 bases between. The CDR3 has 17 amino acids. The CDR3, as DNA: TGTGCCAGCAGTTTATCAGAGGGGGGGGGGCTCAATCAGCCCCAGCATTTT. This codes for CASSLSEGGGLNQPQHF.

This clonotype appeared many times. The V call is TRBV28, the J call TRBJ2-7; 7 positions match TRBD1. Germline CDR1 reads MDHEN; CDR2 reads SYDVKM. The CDR3 has 14 residues. The V segment lost 4 bases and the J segment 5 bases; nucleotides outside the gene matches: 8. The CDR3 DNA reads as TGTGCCAGCAGTTCGGAGAAGGGGGCCGACGAGCAGTACTTC. Its protein product is CASSSEKGADEQYF.

J is TRBJ2-2 and V is TRBV29-1; 9 bases line up with TRBD1. CDR1 is SQVTM, CDR2 ANQGSEA, per germline. The CDR3 has 15 residues. Losses at the gene ends were 1 base for V and 6 bases for J; bases not matched to a gene: 6. The CDR3 loop is CSVEAGQGIAGELFF. The CDR3 DNA follows: TGCAGCGTTGAAGCAGGACAGGGGATAGCCGGGGAGCTGTTTTTT.

This clonotype was seen at least ten times. This chain links TRBV5-1 with TRBJ2-6; no clear D. Trimming stripped 5 bases from V and 0 bases from J, with 9 bases between. Germline-derived CDR1 and CDR2 are SGHRS and YFSETQ. CDR3 length equals 15 residues. The CDR3: CASRQTYSGANVLTF. The CDR3 DNA sequence: TGCGCCAGCAGACAGACCTACTCTGGGGCCAACGTCCTGACTTTC.

This clonotype was observed many times. V is TRBV28 and J is TRBJ2-5, with a tentative D call TRBD1 (7 bases). The ends were cut back, 6 bases at V and 3 bases at J, with 17 bases in the middle. This CDR3 is built from 15 residues. The germline CDR1 and CDR2 sequences are MDHEN and SYDVKM. This CDR3 is CASSEGGGSEETQYF. The CDR3 DNA reads TGTGCCAGCAGCGAAGGAGGGGGCTCGGAAGAGACCCAGTACTTC.